This T cell receptor (beta chain) originates from a study of T cell changes during pregnancy in multiple sclerosis. Assay used: immunoSEQ multiplex PCR; TCRdb lists only in-frame clones, some missing. The data contain about 59,000 clones, about 94% of them singletons. The sequence was obtained from a female donor with multiple sclerosis, enrolled in a pregnancy study. This material consisted of CD8+ T cells from peripheral blood mononuclear cells, taken in the third trimester of pregnancy.

CDR3 residues: CASTSLVPGLTYEQYF. As DNA, the CDR3 is TGTGCCAGCACCTCCTTAGTACCAGGGCTAACCTACGAGCAGTACTTC. The chain has TRBV27 and TRBJ2-7, with D possibly being TRBD1 (5 bases). The V and J ends lost 7 bases and 2 bases respectively, with 21 bases between them. CDR1 and CDR2 (germline): MNHEY, SMNVEV (reference sequence). The CDR3 totals 16 residues.